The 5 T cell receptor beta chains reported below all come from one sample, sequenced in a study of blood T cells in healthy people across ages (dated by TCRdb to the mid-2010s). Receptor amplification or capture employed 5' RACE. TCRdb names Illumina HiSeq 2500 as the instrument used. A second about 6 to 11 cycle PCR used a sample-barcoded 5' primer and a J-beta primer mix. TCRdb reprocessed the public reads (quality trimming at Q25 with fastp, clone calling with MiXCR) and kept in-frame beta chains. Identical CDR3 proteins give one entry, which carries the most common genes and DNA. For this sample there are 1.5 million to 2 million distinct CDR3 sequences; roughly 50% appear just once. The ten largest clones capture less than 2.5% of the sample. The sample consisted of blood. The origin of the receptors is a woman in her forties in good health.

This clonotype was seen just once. In DNA form, the CDR3 reads TGTGCCAGCAGTTACCGTCAAGGGGGTACAATCAATGAGCAGTTCTTC. Translation gives CASSYRQGGTINEQFF. The genes are TRBV6-2 or TRBV6-3 and TRBJ2-1, with D possibly TRBD1 on 6 matching bases. In germline, CDR1 is MNHEY, CDR2 SVGEGT. V was pared by 2 bases and J by 6 bases, with 17 bases between. The CDR3 extends over 16 amino acids.

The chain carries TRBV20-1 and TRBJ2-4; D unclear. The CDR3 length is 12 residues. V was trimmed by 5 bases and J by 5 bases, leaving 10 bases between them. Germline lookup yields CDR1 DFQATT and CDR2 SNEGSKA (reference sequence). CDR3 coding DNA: TGCAGTGCTCGCTTGATCGAAAACATTCAGTACTTC. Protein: CSARLIENIQYF.

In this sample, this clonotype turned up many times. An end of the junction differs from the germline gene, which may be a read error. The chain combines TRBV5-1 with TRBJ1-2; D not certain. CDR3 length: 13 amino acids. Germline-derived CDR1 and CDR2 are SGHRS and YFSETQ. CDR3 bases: TGTGCCAGCAGCCTGGACGGCAACTATGGCTACACCTTC. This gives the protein CASSLDGNYGYTF. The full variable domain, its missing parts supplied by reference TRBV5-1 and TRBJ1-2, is KAGVTQTPRYLIKTRGQQVTLSCSPISGHRSVSWYQQTPGQGLQFLFEYFSETQRNKGNFPGRFSGRQFSNSRSEMNVSTLELGDSALYLCASSLDGNYGYTFGSGTRLTVV.

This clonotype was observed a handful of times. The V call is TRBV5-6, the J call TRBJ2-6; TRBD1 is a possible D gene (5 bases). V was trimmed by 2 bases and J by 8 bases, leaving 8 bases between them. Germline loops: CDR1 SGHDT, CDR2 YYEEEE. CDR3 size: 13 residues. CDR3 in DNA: TGTGCCAGCAGCTTAGGGGATTCCAACGTCCTGACTTTC. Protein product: CASSLGDSNVLTF.

CDR3 sequence: CASRPTRALYNEQFF. The CDR3 nucleotides are TGTGCCAGCAGGCCGACTAGAGCTTTATACAATGAGCAGTTCTTC. The V and J genes are TRBV6-5 and TRBJ2-1; D might be TRBD2 (6 bases). Germline CDR1 and CDR2: MNHEY and SVGAGI. The CDR3 is made up of 15 amino acids. Trimming cost V 6 bases and J 4 bases, with 16 bases left between them.